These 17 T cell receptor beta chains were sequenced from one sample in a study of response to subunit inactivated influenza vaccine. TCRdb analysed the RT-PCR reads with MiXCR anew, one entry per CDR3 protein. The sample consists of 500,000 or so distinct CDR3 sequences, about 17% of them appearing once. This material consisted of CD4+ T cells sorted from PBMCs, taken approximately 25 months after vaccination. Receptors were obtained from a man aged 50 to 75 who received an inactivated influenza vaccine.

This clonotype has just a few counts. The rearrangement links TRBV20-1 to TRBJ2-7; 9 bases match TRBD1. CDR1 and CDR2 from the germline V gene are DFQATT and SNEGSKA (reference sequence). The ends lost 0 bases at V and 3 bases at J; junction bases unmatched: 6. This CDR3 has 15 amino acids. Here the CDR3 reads CSARDPDRGYYEQYF. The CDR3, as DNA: TGCAGTGCTAGAGATCCCGACAGGGGGTACTACGAGCAGTACTTC.

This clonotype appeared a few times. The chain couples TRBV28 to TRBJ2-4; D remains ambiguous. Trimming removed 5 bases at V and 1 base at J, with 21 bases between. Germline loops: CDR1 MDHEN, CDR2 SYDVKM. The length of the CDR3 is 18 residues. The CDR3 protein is CASSGLGVGFGAKNIQYF. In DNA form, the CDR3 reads TGTGCCAGCAGTGGCCTCGGCGTTGGATTCGGGGCCAAAAACATTCAGTACTTC.

The chain's CDR3 is CASRPGTGPDTQYF. CDR3 DNA sequence: TGTGCCAGCCGCCCCGGGACAGGTCCAGATACGCAGTATTTT. The V and J genes are TRBV6-1 and TRBJ2-3; TRBD1 aligns across 8 bases. CDR3 length: 14 residues. Unmatched junction bases numbered 8, after V lost 8 bases and J lost 4 bases. Germline lookup yields CDR1 MNHNS and CDR2 SASEGT.

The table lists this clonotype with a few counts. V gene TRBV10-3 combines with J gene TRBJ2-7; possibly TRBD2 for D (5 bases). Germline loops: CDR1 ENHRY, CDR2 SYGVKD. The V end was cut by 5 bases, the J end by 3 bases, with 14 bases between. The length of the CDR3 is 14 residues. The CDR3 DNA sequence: TGTGCCATCAGTAAACAAGGACGGGACTACGAGCAGTACTTC. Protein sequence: CAISKQGRDYEQYF.

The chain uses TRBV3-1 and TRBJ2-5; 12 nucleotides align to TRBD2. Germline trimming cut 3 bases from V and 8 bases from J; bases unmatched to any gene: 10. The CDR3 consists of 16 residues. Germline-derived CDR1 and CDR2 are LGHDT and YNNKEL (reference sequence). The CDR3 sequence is CASSHRTSGTSGTQYF. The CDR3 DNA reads TGTGCCAGCAGCCACAGGACTAGCGGGACTAGCGGAACCCAGTACTTC.

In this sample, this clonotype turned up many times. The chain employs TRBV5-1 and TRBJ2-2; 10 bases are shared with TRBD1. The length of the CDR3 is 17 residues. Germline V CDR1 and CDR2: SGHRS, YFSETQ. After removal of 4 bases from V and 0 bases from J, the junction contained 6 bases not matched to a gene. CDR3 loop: CASSMQTGGTNTGELFF. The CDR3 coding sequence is TGCGCCAGCAGCATGCAGACAGGGGGCACGAACACCGGGGAGCTGTTTTTT. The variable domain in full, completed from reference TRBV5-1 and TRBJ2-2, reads KAGVTQTPRYLIKTRGQQVTLSCSPISGHRSVSWYQQTPGQGLQFLFEYFSETQRNKGNFPGRFSGRQFSNSRSEMNVSTLELGDSALYLCASSMQTGGTNTGELFFGEGSRLTVL.

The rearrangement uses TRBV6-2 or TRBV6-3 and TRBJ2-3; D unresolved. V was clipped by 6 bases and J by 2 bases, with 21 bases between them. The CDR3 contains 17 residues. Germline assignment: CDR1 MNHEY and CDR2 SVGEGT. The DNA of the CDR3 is TGTGCCAGCAGACGCTCCCGAGCCTACCTAGACACAGATACGCAGTATTTT. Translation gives CASRRSRAYLDTDTQYF.

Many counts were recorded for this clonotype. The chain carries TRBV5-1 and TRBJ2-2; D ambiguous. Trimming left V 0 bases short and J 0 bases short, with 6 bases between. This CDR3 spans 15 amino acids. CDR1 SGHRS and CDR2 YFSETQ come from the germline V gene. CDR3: CASSLAPTNTGELFF. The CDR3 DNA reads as TGCGCCAGCAGCTTGGCCCCGACGAACACCGGGGAGCTGTTTTTT.

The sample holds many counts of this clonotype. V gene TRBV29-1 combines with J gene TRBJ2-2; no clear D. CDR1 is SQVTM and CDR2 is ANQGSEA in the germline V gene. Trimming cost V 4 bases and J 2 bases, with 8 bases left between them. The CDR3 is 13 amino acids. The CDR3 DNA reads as TGCAGCGTTGTCACAGACAACACCGGGGAGCTGTTTTTT. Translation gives CSVVTDNTGELFF.

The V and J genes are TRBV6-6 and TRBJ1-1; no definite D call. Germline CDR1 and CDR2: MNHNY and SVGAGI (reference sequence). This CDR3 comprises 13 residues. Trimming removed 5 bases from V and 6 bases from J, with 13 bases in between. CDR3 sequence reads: CASSADGEAEAFF. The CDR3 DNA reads TGTGCCAGCAGTGCCGACGGGGAGGCTGAAGCTTTCTTT.

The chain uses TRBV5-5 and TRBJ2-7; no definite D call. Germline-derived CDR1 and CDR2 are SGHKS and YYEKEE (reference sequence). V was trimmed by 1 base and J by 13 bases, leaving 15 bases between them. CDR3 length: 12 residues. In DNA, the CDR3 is TGTGCCAGCAGCTTGAAGGGTGCACGAGGTTACTTC. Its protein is CASSLKGARGYF.

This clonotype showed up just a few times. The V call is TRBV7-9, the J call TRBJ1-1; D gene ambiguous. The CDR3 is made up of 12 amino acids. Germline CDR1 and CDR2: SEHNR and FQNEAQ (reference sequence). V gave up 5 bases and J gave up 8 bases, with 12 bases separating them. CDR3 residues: CASSPEGLEAFF. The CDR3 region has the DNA TGTGCCAGCAGCCCGGAGGGTTTGGAAGCTTTCTTT.

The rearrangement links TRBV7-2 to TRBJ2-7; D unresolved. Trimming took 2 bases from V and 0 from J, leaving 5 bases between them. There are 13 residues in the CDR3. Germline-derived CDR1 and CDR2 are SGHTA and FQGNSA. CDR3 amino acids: CASSLTDSYEQYF. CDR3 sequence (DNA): TGTGCCAGCAGCTTAACAGACTCCTACGAGCAGTACTTC. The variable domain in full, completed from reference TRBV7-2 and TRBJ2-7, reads GAGVSQSPSNKVTEKGKDVELRCDPISGHTALYWYRQSLGQGLEFLIYFQGNSAPDKSGLPSDRFSAERTGGSVSTLTIQRTQQEDSAVYLCASSLTDSYEQYFGPGTRLTVT.

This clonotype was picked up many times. The CDR3 is CASTLDRPSYEQYF. The DNA of the CDR3 is TGTGCCAGCACCTTGGACAGGCCCTCCTACGAGCAGTACTTC. The gene calls are TRBV7-2 and TRBJ2-7, with TRBD1 identical over 7 bases. The germline gives CDR1 SGHTA, CDR2 FQGNSA. Trimming at V came to 7 bases and at J to 0 bases, leaving 6 bases not matched to a gene. The CDR3 extends over 14 amino acids.

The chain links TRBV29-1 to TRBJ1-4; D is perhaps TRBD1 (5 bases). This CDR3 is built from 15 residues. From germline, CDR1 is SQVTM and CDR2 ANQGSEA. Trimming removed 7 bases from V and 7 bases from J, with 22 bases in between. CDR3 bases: TGCAGCGCGGCCGGGACCTTCGGGAGGGGTGAAAAACTGTTTTTT. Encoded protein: CSAAGTFGRGEKLFF.

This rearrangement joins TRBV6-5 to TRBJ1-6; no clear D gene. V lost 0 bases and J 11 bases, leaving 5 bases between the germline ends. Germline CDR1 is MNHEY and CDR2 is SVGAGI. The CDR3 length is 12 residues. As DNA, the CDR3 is TGTGCCAGCAGTTACTCCCTAGCACCCCTCCACTTT. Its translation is CASSYSLAPLHF.

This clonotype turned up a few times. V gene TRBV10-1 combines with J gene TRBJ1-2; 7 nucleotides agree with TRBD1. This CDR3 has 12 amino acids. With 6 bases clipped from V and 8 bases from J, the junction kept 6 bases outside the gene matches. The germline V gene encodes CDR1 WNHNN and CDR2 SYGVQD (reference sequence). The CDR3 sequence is CASSEGATGYTF. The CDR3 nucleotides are TGCGCCAGCAGCGAGGGGGCGACCGGCTACACCTTC.